The clone carrying this T cell receptor (beta chain) was found many times. The target antigen is unknown. The entry originates in a study of tumor and adjacent non-tumor tissue in lung cancer. As for the study in general: Samples averaged about 3.8 million productive TCRbeta reads each.

The library came from three nested PCR rounds adapted from ARM-PCR protocols. From the multiplex PCR reads, TCRdb called clonotypes with MiXCR, one entry per CDR3 protein. The sample lists some 80,000 distinct CDR3 sequences, roughly 80% occurring once. Germline loops: CDR1 MNHEY, CDR2 SVGAGI. This CDR3 spans 15 amino acids. Trimming took off 0 bases at V and 5 bases at J, with 13 bases between the two ends. No cell sorting was done before RNA was extracted from the tissue. This non-tumor lung sample came from over 3 cm beyond the tumor edge. Chemotherapy-naive patients with new lung cancer underwent thoracic surgery in China, August–late 2014. Findings and caveats of the study: Normal lung showed higher cumulative top 100 clone frequency than tumor. Higher tumor TCR diversity was associated with shorter survival.

The TCR sequence derives from a man aged 60 to 69 with non-small cell lung cancer. Sequenced: distant non-tumor lung tissue. This chain links TRBV6-5 with TRBJ1-2; a possible D gene is TRBD1 (5 bases). CDR3 nucleotides: TGTGCCAGCAGTTACTCGAATCAGGGTTGGTATGGCTACACCTTC. It yields the protein CASSYSNQGWYGYTF.